The entry below gives a single T cell receptor (beta chain) sequence along with its context. This CDR3 is 14 amino acids long. Germline V gives CDR1 KGHDR, CDR2 SFDVKD. Between the trimmed V and J ends, which lost 7 bases and 9 bases, there was a span of 18 bases. TCRdb used MiXCR to reprocess the PCR reads, holding one entry per CDR3 protein. The sample yields around 470,000 distinct CDR3 sequences, roughly 25% seen once. This record comes from a study of molecular identifiers for immune sequencing clone quantification. This receptor was obtained from a human donor in good health. Some libraries in this study had Jurkat cell RNA spiked in. This chain connects TRBV24-1 to TRBJ1-5; D unresolved. Sequencing was done on a sample of naive CD8+ T cells from blood, with Jurkat cell RNA spiked in. Documented subset: FACS-sorted CD8+CD4-CCR7+CD45RA+ naive T cells. CDR3 in amino acids: CATRGDQSRLPQHF. DNA of the CDR3: TGTGCCACCAGGGGAGACCAAAGCCGGTTGCCCCAGCATTTT.